Below are 21 T cell receptor beta chains sequenced from a single sample in a study of a mutant IDH1 vaccine in newly diagnosed glioma. No antigen has been assigned to these receptors. This table comes from immunoSEQ multiplex PCR, and its TCRdb copy is limited to in-frame clones, with some not included. The repertoire holds around 56,000 clones, about 80% seen once, with more than 3% in the top ten. Time point: week 5, during vaccination. Vaccine doses each comprised 300 ug of mutant IDH1 20-mer peptide, with topical imiquimod. Source: PBMCs, taken from a glioma patient whose treatment included an IDH1 peptide vaccine. The receptors derive from a man aged 30-40 years with glioma.

This chain uses TRBV5-1 with TRBJ2-1, with 7 nucleotides matching TRBD2. Germline CDR1 SGHRS, CDR2 YFSETQ. The CDR3 is 15 residues long. V shed 0 bases, J shed 5 bases, and the junction held 5 bases outside the gene matches. This CDR3 is CASSLAERGHNEQFF. The CDR3, as DNA: TGCGCCAGCAGCTTGGCAGAGCGGGGCCACAATGAGCAGTTCTTC.

The V gene is TRBV7-7, the J gene TRBJ2-2; a possible D gene is TRBD1 (6 bases). The ends were cut back, 5 bases at V and 8 bases at J, with 15 bases in the middle. Germline-derived CDR1 and CDR2 are SSHAT and FNYEAQ (reference sequence). The CDR3 runs to 14 residues. CDR3 region: CASSPATGQGELFF. In nucleotides, the CDR3 is TGTGCCAGCAGCCCGGCGACAGGCCAAGGGGAGCTGTTTTTT.

The chain joins TRBV9 to TRBJ2-6; D may be TRBD1 (5 bases). Germline assignment: CDR1 SGDLS and CDR2 YYNGEE. Trimming shortened V by 3 bases and J by 0 bases, and 13 bases separated the two germline ends. CDR3 length equals 17 residues. Here the CDR3 DNA reads TGTGCCAGCAGCGAGGGGCAGGCCTTCTCTGGGGCCAACGTCCTGACTTTC. Translated, it gives CASSEGQAFSGANVLTF.

The chain combines TRBV5-4 with TRBJ1-5, with unresolved D. Germline V lookup: CDR1 SGHNT, CDR2 YYREEE (reference sequence). The CDR3 length is 14 residues. V was cut by 0 bases and J by 1 base, with 5 bases left in between. Here the CDR3 reads CASSLAHSNQPQHF. The CDR3 DNA follows: TGTGCCAGCAGCTTGGCCCACAGCAATCAGCCCCAGCATTTT.

This clone was recorded only once. This chain uses TRBV5-4 with TRBJ1-4, with D maybe TRBD1 (5 bases). V was cut by 5 bases and J by 6 bases, with 14 bases left in between. CDR3 size: 14 residues. Germline CDR1 and CDR2: SGHNT and YYREEE (reference sequence). DNA of the CDR3: TGTGCCAGCAGTTCCAGACAAGGGGATGAAAAACTGTTTTTT. Protein: CASSSRQGDEKLFF.

In this sample, this clone turned up once. This sequence joins TRBV12-5 and TRBJ1-3; D not certain. The length of the CDR3 is 15 residues. Per germline, CDR1 LGHNT and CDR2 FRNRAP. Trimming left V 6 bases short and J 0 bases short, with 12 bases between. Written as DNA, the CDR3 is TGTGCTAGTGGCTTAGGAGGGAGCTCTGGAAACACCATATATTTT. The encoded protein is CASGLGGSSGNTIYF.

The chain links TRBV4-2 to TRBJ2-6; D is ambiguous. V dropped 4 bases and J dropped 3 bases, with 10 bases sitting between them. The CDR3 has 15 residues. Germline V lookup: CDR1 LGHNA, CDR2 YNFKEQ. The CDR3 DNA reads TGTGCCAGCAGCCCGAGTGGTTATGGGGCCAACGTCCTGACTTTC. It is translated as CASSPSGYGANVLTF.

J is TRBJ2-5 and V is TRBV2, with TRBD1 matching over 7 bases. The J call may be in error: the DNA end matches TRBJ2-7 better. The CDR3 has 15 residues. Per the germline V gene, CDR1 is SNHLY and CDR2 is FYNNEI. The CDR3 spells CASSDSGQASYEQYF. In nucleotides, the CDR3 is TGTGCCAGCAGTGACTCTGGACAGGCATCCTACGAGCAGTACTTC.

The chain is built from TRBV7-4 and TRBJ1-6; TRBD1 is a possible D gene (6 bases). The CDR3 has 18 residues. CDR1 is SGHVT and CDR2 is SQSDAQ in the germline V gene. V shed 1 base and J shed 4 bases, with 17 bases lying between them. The CDR3 coding sequence is TGTGCCAGCAGCTTAGATTTTAGGCAGGACAGATATAATTCACCCCTCCACTTT. It yields the protein CASSLDFRQDRYNSPLHF.

The chain joins TRBV27 to TRBJ1-1, with TRBD1 matching over 10 bases. The junction had 10 bases not matched to a gene; V was cut back by 3 bases and J by 0 bases. Germline V CDR1 and CDR2: MNHEY, SMNVEV (reference sequence). The length of the CDR3 is 18 residues. In DNA, the CDR3 is TGTGCCAGCAGTTTTTTATCGACAGGGGGCGCGGTGAACACTGAAGCTTTCTTT. It translates to CASSFLSTGGAVNTEAFF.

Notes on this clone: A junction boundary mismatches the germline segment, possibly from a read error. The chain couples TRBV7-9 to TRBJ1-1, with a possible D match to TRBD1 (5 bases). Germline loops: CDR1 SEHNR, CDR2 FQNEAQ (reference sequence). The CDR3 consists of 14 residues. CDR3 residues: CATNTGQSNAEAFF. The CDR3, as DNA: TGTGCCACCAATACGGGGCAATCGAACGCTGAAGCTTTCTTT. Complete variable domain (other parts from reference TRBV7-9 and TRBJ1-1): DTGVSQNPRHKITKRGQNVTFRCDPISEHNRLYWYRQTLGQGPEFLTYFQNEAQLEKSRLLSDRFSAERPKGSFSTLEIQRTEQGDSAMYLCATNTGQSNAEAFFGQGTRLTVV.

The V and J genes are TRBV28 and TRBJ1-5; D gene unclear. The CDR3 contains 16 residues. V was cut by 5 bases and J by 4 bases, with 18 bases left in between. CDR1 and CDR2 (germline): MDHEN, SYDVKM. CDR3 region: CASSLPLTRGNQPQHF. CDR3 DNA sequence: TGTGCCAGCAGTCTACCCCTCACCCGGGGTAATCAGCCCCAGCATTTT.

The chain links TRBV5-6 to TRBJ1-2, with 7 bases fitting TRBD1. The V gene's germline CDR1 is SGHDT and CDR2 YYEEEE. V lost 2 bases, J lost 6 bases, and 7 bases stayed unmatched. The CDR3 covers 14 residues. The CDR3 sequence: CASSLVGGGHGYTF. The DNA of the CDR3 is TGTGCCAGCAGCTTAGTAGGGGGCGGGCATGGCTACACCTTC.

V gene TRBV6-5 combines with J gene TRBJ2-7, with D unresolved. V was pared by 4 bases and J by 3 bases, with 7 bases between. The germline gives CDR1 MNHEY, CDR2 SVGAGI. The CDR3 consists of 12 residues. CDR3 sequence: CASSSSHYEQYF. CDR3 DNA sequence: TGTGCCAGCAGTTCCTCCCACTACGAGCAGTACTTC.

The chain carries TRBV5-1 and TRBJ2-1; TRBD1 is a possible D gene (6 bases). Trimming pared 0 bases from V and 6 bases from J, leaving 10 bases between. From germline, CDR1 is SGHRS and CDR2 YFSETQ. CDR3 length: 14 amino acids. The CDR3 DNA follows: TGCGCCAGCAGCTTGGTACAAGGGGGCAATGAGCAGTTCTTC. This sequence encodes CASSLVQGGNEQFF.

The J gene is TRBJ2-4, the V gene TRBV6-5, with a tentative D call TRBD1 (5 bases). CDR1 and CDR2 from the germline V gene are MNHEY and SVGAGI. V gave up 5 bases and J gave up 0 bases, with 11 bases separating them. This CDR3 is built from 15 residues. CDR3 in DNA: TGTGCCAGCAGTGCTACAGGAATAGCCAAAAACATTCAGTACTTC. Amino acids: CASSATGIAKNIQYF.

The chain is built from TRBV27 and TRBJ2-7; 8 nucleotides line up with TRBD1. V was clipped by 1 base and J by 6 bases; unmatched bases: 8. The CDR3 sequence is 15 residues long. Germline V gene lookup returns CDR1 MNHEY and CDR2 SMNVEV (reference sequence). The CDR3 sequence is CASSLYVDRAAEQYF. The CDR3 bases are TGTGCCAGCAGTTTATACGTGGACAGGGCTGCCGAGCAGTACTTC.

V and J are TRBV7-9 and TRBJ2-2; TRBD1 agrees at 8 bases. Germline lookup yields CDR1 SEHNR and CDR2 FQNEAQ (reference sequence). The CDR3 is 16 amino acids. V lost 6 bases, J lost 0 bases, and 6 bases stayed unmatched. CDR3 protein: CASSQTGAANTGELFF. The DNA for the CDR3 is TGTGCCAGCAGTCAGACAGGGGCGGCGAACACCGGGGAGCTGTTTTTT.

The chain joins TRBV29-1 to TRBJ2-7; D is ambiguous. Germline CDR1 reads SQVTM; CDR2 reads ANQGSEA. CDR3 length: 12 amino acids. The V end lost 2 bases, the J end lost 2 bases, and 7 bases lay between the germline ends. This chain's CDR3 is CSVEQETYEQYF. DNA of the CDR3: TGCAGCGTTGAACAGGAGACCTACGAGCAGTACTTC.

The sample holds one count of this clone. This sequence joins TRBV29-1 and TRBJ2-7, with a tentative D call TRBD2 (5 bases). From germline, CDR1 is SQVTM and CDR2 ANQGSEA. The CDR3 extends over 13 amino acids. Trimming pared 3 bases from V and 3 bases from J, leaving 12 bases between. CDR3 in amino acids: CSVERVKGYEQYF. For the CDR3, the DNA is TGCAGCGTTGAGAGGGTCAAGGGCTACGAGCAGTACTTC.

This rearrangement joins TRBV2 to TRBJ2-1; D not certain. The CDR3 loop spans 14 amino acids. Trimming stripped 4 bases from V and 7 bases from J, with 14 bases between. Germline-derived CDR1 and CDR2 are SNHLY and FYNNEI. CDR3 DNA: TGTGCCAGCAGTGTTGGGCGCAATACTAATGAGCAGTTCTTC. This gives the protein CASSVGRNTNEQFF. The full variable domain, with the rest looked up from reference TRBV2 and TRBJ2-1, is EPEVTQTPSHQVTQMGQEVILRCVPISNHLYFYWYRQILGQKVEFLVSFYNNEISEKSEIFDDQFSVERPDGSNFTLKIRSTKLEDSAMYFCASSVGRNTNEQFFGPGTRLTVL.